The subject of this entry is one TCR beta chain. Its specific antigen is unknown. The sample holds no much larger clone one base away, and base qualities are not on file. V is shortened by 2 bases, J by 13 bases, and the region joining them spans 23 bases. CDR1 and CDR2 are drawn from the germline V gene: SQVTM, ANQGSEA. From the cysteine through the phenylalanine, the CDR3 covers 14 amino acids. Solely the CDR3 DNA is kept, with 42 bases framed from the first base. TCRbeta CDR3 regions were amplified from genomic DNA using the immunoSEQ Assay, a bias-controlled multiplex PCR. The published analysis was carried out like this. The number of nucleated cells in each sample was estimated from the amplification of reference gene primers within the assay. Sequence reads were collapsed and filtered to measure the absolute abundance of every unique TCRbeta CDR3 rearrangement. Productive Simpson clonality was computed per sample as the square root of Simpson's diversity index over productive rearrangements. TCRdb limited this immuneACCESS table to in-frame rearrangements with V and J called. A share of clones is missing; checked studies link under half to unresolved V genes, and the rest is unexplained. For V, J and clone size, that table is used; D and trimming come from the DNA. The sample profile shows more than 95,000 clones; about 79% of them were found once. The ten biggest clones cover about 40% of the sample.

The sample originates from a study of blood T cell repertoires in COVID-19 (dated by TCRdb to the early 2020s). Looking at the study overall: Samples from collaborators originated in the United States, Italy and Spain and spanned both the acute and convalescent phases of COVID-19. A de-identified subject ID, COVID-19 status, age in years and sex were almost always included in the sample metadata. Samples came from the ongoing ImmuneRACE study (first 160 participants) plus 1,254 subjects from 6 global collaborators. The dataset comprised deeply sampled blood TCRbeta repertoires from subjects exposed to, actively infected with, or recovered from COVID-19. The material from the prospective study consisted of cDNA or gDNA derived from T cells, B-cell-depleted T cells, or PBMCs. The repertoires were released in a freely available public database meant as a resource for research on the immune response to SARS-CoV-2. Where available, HLA class I and class II types were taken from metadata supplied by the sample provider and were not determined by assay-based typing. Paper-wide results and their limitations: The quantity of clinical and demographic metadata differed by source and by participant and was supplied without curation.

Each collaborating institution followed its own protocols to collect whole blood in K2EDTA tubes. For TCRbeta analysis, collaborators shipped samples as frozen whole blood, isolated PBMCs, or DNA extracted from either of those sample types. This sequence uses TRBV29-1 and TRBJ1-2, with no reliable assignment of the D segment. Sequencing input: peripheral blood. This TCR was sampled from a man aged 35 to 55 with active or convalescent COVID-19. DNA sequence: TGCAGCGTTGAATTAAGTGGCGTCGCAGAGGGCCTCACCTTC. It specifies CSVELSGVAEGLTF.